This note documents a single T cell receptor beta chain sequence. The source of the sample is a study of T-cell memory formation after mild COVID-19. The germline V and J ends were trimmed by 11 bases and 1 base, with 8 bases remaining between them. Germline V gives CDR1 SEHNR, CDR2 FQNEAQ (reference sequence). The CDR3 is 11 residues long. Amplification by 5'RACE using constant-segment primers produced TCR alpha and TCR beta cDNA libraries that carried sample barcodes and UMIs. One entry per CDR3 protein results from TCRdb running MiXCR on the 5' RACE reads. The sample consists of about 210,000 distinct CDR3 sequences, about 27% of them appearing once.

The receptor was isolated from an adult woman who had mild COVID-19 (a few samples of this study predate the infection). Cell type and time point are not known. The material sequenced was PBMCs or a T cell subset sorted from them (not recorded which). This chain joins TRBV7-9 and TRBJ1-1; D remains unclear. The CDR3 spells CAGEGNTEAFF. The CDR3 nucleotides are TGTGCCGGGGAGGGGAACACTGAAGCTTTCTTT.